These 9 T cell receptor beta chains were sequenced from one sample in a study of cytomegalovirus exposure and HLA in healthy donors. Primers included in the PCR were 60 Vbeta and 13 Jbeta primers. Here immunoSEQ multiplex PCR was the method, and the copy in TCRdb shows in-frame clones only, minus some. This table lists fewer than 40,000 clones. Sequenced input: PBMCs. All receptors come from a woman aged 40 to 55 in good health and CMV-seropositive.

The J gene is TRBJ2-5, the V gene TRBV29-1; D is perhaps TRBD2 (6 bases). V was pared by 7 bases and J by 6 bases, with 21 bases between. The CDR3 is 14 residues long. Germline CDR1 is SQVTM and CDR2 is ANQGSEA. The chain's CDR3 is CSGMQGGIEKTQYF. The CDR3 bases are TGCAGCGGGATGCAGGGAGGTATTGAGAAGACCCAGTACTTC.

This chain links TRBV7-9 with TRBJ2-1; tentatively, D is TRBD2 (5 bases). V lost 1 base and J 4 bases, leaving 17 bases between the germline ends. CDR1 and CDR2 from the germline V gene are SEHNR and FQNEAQ (reference sequence). CDR3 size: 17 residues. CDR3 sequence (DNA): TGTGCCAGCAGCTTAGGGGAGATTTGGGTAATATACAATGAGCAGTTCTTC. Its translation is CASSLGEIWVIYNEQFF.

The chain is built from TRBV4-1 and TRBJ1-1, with D tentatively TRBD1 (6 bases). Germline lookup yields CDR1 MGHRA and CDR2 YSYEKL. There are 12 residues in the CDR3. The ends were cut back, 4 bases at V and 7 bases at J, with 10 bases in the middle. The CDR3 DNA sequence: TGCGCCAGCAGCCGACCGGGACATGAAGCTTTCTTT. Translated: CASSRPGHEAFF.

Written as DNA, the CDR3 is TGTGCCAGCAGTCTTTACAATGAGCAGTTCTTC. Translated, it gives CASSLYNEQFF. V is TRBV27 and J is TRBJ2-1, with D unclear. The CDR3 consists of 11 residues. The germline V and J ends were trimmed by 5 bases and 4 bases, with 3 bases remaining between them. Germline V gene data show CDR1 as MNHEY and CDR2 as SMNVEV (reference sequence).

The chain joins TRBV6-5 to TRBJ2-4; tentatively, D is TRBD2 (7 bases). CDR3 length: 16 amino acids. V was shortened by 0 bases and J by 2 bases, with 11 bases between the two germline ends. From germline, CDR1 is MNHEY and CDR2 SVGAGI. The CDR3 DNA reads TGTGCCAGCAGTTACTCGGGGGGGCTGTCCAAAAACATTCAGTACTTC. It codes for CASSYSGGLSKNIQYF.

The chain links TRBV28 to TRBJ2-7, with D perhaps TRBD2 (7 bases). This CDR3 region has 14 residues. Trimming shortened V by 6 bases and J by 7 bases, and 19 bases separated the two germline ends. The V gene's germline CDR1 is MDHEN and CDR2 SYDVKM. The CDR3: CASSPVRGPVEQYF. The DNA for the CDR3 is TGTGCCAGCAGCCCGGTGCGGGGGCCGGTAGAGCAGTACTTC.

The rearrangement joins TRBV27 to TRBJ2-3; D ambiguous. CDR3 length: 11 amino acids. The germline CDR1 and CDR2 sequences are MNHEY and SMNVEV (reference sequence). V lost 6 bases, J lost 4 bases, and 5 bases lay in between. CDR3 sequence (DNA): TGTGCCAGCAGCCAGGCAGATACGCAGTATTTT. Translation: CASSQADTQYF.

This chain links TRBV30 with TRBJ1-5; 10 bases line up with TRBD1. Germline V lookup: CDR1 GTSNPN, CDR2 SVGIG (reference sequence). The CDR3 totals 18 residues. Trimming took 2 bases from V and 1 from J; bases not matched to a gene: 11. The CDR3 loop is CAWSTRTGGAWSNQPQHF. CDR3 nucleotide sequence: TGTGCCTGGAGTACCCGGACAGGGGGTGCTTGGAGCAATCAGCCCCAGCATTTT.

The genes are TRBV7-3 and TRBJ2-3, with 8 bases lining up with TRBD2. This CDR3 comprises 16 residues. The ends lost 5 bases at V and 0 bases at J; junction bases unmatched: 7. From germline, CDR1 is SGHTA and CDR2 FQGTGA. This CDR3 is CASSKRGPVSTDTQYF. CDR3 in DNA: TGTGCCAGCAGCAAGCGGGGGCCCGTTAGCACAGATACGCAGTATTTT.